A selection of T cell receptor beta chains follows, all from one sample in a study of CD8 T cells in Susac syndrome. TCRdb independently ran MiXCR on the immunoSEQ multiplex PCR reads; one entry per CDR3 protein. The repertoire consists of around 180,000 distinct CDR3 sequences, with approximately 94% occurring once and the leading ten covering over 0.095%. The specimen sequenced was CD4+ T cells from PBMCs. The receptors here all came from a human donor with Susac syndrome. Each CDR3 is given with its conserved first and last residue. D genes are given only for firm matches.

D	V	J	CDR3
NA	TRBV30	TRBJ2-7	CAWTFSSKGTYEQYF
NA	TRBV30	TRBJ2-7	CAWRQTDYEQYF
TRBD1	TRBV5-4	TRBJ1-2	CASSVQGGNYGYTF
NA	TRBV6-1	TRBJ1-6	CASSEGENNSPLHF
NA	TRBV20-1	TRBJ1-1	CSARGSPGRDTEAFF
NA	TRBV7-2	TRBJ2-3	CASSLGGKRGTDTQYF
TRBD2	TRBV9	TRBJ2-2	CASSSGLAGIRYTGELFF
NA	TRBV7-9	TRBJ1-4	CASTREGEKLFF
NA	TRBV20-1	TRBJ2-7	CSARDTKTSRGEQYF
TRBD1	TRBV4-2	TRBJ2-3	CASSQLTGTGASYTQYF
NA	TRBV29-1	TRBJ2-5	CSARDQGLGQETQYF
NA	TRBV3-1	TRBJ1-6	CASSLGFGEDSPLHF
NA	TRBV5-6	TRBJ1-2	CASSQGPVGGYTF
TRBD1	TRBV3-1	TRBJ1-5	CASSQDRDQPQHF
TRBD1	TRBV5-4	TRBJ1-1	CASSDRAYTEAFF
NA	TRBV4-2	TRBJ1-6	CASSLPQGRSPLHF
TRBD2	TRBV6-5	TRBJ2-7	CASSSGLALEQYF
NA	TRBV5-4	TRBJ2-3	CASSGTGSDTQYF
NA	TRBV29-1	TRBJ2-5	CSAAGRYQETQYF
NA	TRBV29-1	TRBJ1-2	CSVESPEDADGYTF
NA	TRBV6-1	TRBJ1-2	CASIGVDGYTF
TRBD1	TRBV2	TRBJ1-1	CASSEPGQGNTEAFF
NA	TRBV29-1	TRBJ1-4	CSVEEGEKLFF
NA	TRBV9	TRBJ2-1	CASSVGADEQFF
TRBD1	TRBV7-3	TRBJ1-1	CASRLTGGTEAFF
NA	TRBV7-9	TRBJ2-3	CASSLRRGYITDTQYF
NA	TRBV11-1	TRBJ2-7	CASSELGRGYEQYF
NA	TRBV14	TRBJ1-1	CASSQDPPGARRVNTEAFF
TRBD2	TRBV2	TRBJ2-1	CASSDALGLAGGSEQFF
TRBD1	TRBV6-2/TRBV6-3	TRBJ2-1	CASTRTGGSYNEQFF
TRBD2	TRBV4-2	TRBJ2-5	CASSRSLRTSGGSWGETQYF
NA	TRBV7-2	TRBJ2-5	CASSLGQANLMAAQYF
NA	TRBV29-1	TRBJ2-3	CSVDGAEAPDTQYF
TRBD2	TRBV2	TRBJ2-1	CASSEGGGGAYNEQFF
TRBD2	TRBV4-3	TRBJ2-7	CASSQSGLATSEQYF
NA	TRBV2	TRBJ2-1	CASGRDLGNEQFF
NA	TRBV29-1	TRBJ2-1	CSVEDGGLSYNEQFF
NA	TRBV24-1	TRBJ2-3	CATGPAGASTDTQYF
TRBD1	TRBV25-1	TRBJ2-7	CASSDPGQGIYEQYF
NA	TRBV5-4	TRBJ2-7	CASSLWINYEQYF
TRBD2	TRBV2	TRBJ2-1	CASSIGTSPSNEQFF
TRBD1	TRBV6-2/TRBV6-3	TRBJ2-7	CAVTGAYEQYF
TRBD2	TRBV20-1	TRBJ2-3	CSARDPGTSTMNTQYF
NA	TRBV3-1	TRBJ1-4	CASSQRSAGTNEKLFF
NA	TRBV29-1	TRBJ2-7	CSVQTDGYEQYF
TRBD1	TRBV20-1	TRBJ1-2	CSARDRANYGYTF
TRBD1	TRBV19	TRBJ1-1	CASRDSGGGAEAFF
NA	TRBV5-6	TRBJ2-7	CASSLGPPRAGTTYEQYF
TRBD2	TRBV5-4	TRBJ2-5	CASSSLAGKLQETQYF
TRBD1	TRBV2	TRBJ2-7	CASGLGQGVYEQYF
NA	TRBV20-1	TRBJ2-6	CSARDRTLSGANVLTF
NA	TRBV7-9	TRBJ1-2	CASSLSPKTVVDGYTF
TRBD2	TRBV7-3	TRBJ2-1	CASSLQAGGYYNEQFF
TRBD2	TRBV20-1	TRBJ2-1	CSARGSGGAPSYNEQFF
TRBD1	TRBV3-1	TRBJ1-1	CASSPLGDRTGEAFF
NA	TRBV20-1	TRBJ2-7	CSARVGSRNEQYF
NA	TRBV12-5	TRBJ1-1	CASGGIGTEAFF
TRBD1	TRBV20-1	TRBJ2-1	CSARVGQGAHNEQFF
TRBD2	TRBV12-3/TRBV12-4	TRBJ2-7	CASTPPRGGLRGASYEQYF
TRBD2	TRBV20-1	TRBJ2-1	CSASRTSGGEGDEQFF